A selection of T cell receptor beta chains follows, all from one sample in a study of beta chain features in type 1 diabetes. Assay used: immunoSEQ multiplex PCR; TCRdb lists only in-frame clones, some missing. The sample lists about 390,000 clones; 9.6% were seen once. Sequences were obtained from central memory CD4+ T cells from blood. These receptors were collected from a man aged 25-45 years with type 1 diabetes. CDR3s include the opening cysteine and the closing phenylalanine or tryptophan. Each record gives: D gene, J gene, V gene, CDR3 length, clone size, CDR3 DNA, CDR3 protein. A D gene is named only where the DNA matches it firmly. Rows give clone size only sometimes, using once, few, many, or a class for an expanded clone.

D: NA; J: TRBJ1-2; V: TRBV27; length: 16; size: NA; DNA: TGTGCCAGCAGTTTCTTACAGGGCGGATCGGCCTATGGCTACACCTTC; CDR3: CASSFLQGGSAYGYTF
D: TRBD1; J: TRBJ2-2; V: TRBV6-6; length: 13; size: many; DNA: TGTGCCAGCAGCACAGGGGGCACCGGGGAGCTGTTTTTT; CDR3: CASSTGGTGELFF
D: NA; J: TRBJ2-1; V: TRBV28; length: 15; size: few; DNA: TGTGCCAGCGAAACTTCAGGGTCGGGAGACAATGAGCAGTTCTTC; CDR3: CASETSGSGDNEQFF
D: NA; J: TRBJ1-4; V: TRBV27; length: 15; size: many; DNA: TGTGCCAGCAGTTTAATGGCCGCCTCTAATGAAAAACTGTTTTTT; CDR3: CASSLMAASNEKLFF
D: TRBD2; J: TRBJ2-1; V: TRBV30; length: 16; size: NA; DNA: TGTGCCTGGAGTAACCTAGCGGGAGGGCCGGGCAATGAGCAGTTCTTC; CDR3: CAWSNLAGGPGNEQFF
D: NA; J: TRBJ2-7; V: TRBV6-5; length: 13; size: few; DNA: TGTGCCAGCAGTTCGGCCTTCAACTACGAGCAGTACTTC; CDR3: CASSSAFNYEQYF
D: NA; J: TRBJ1-5; V: TRBV28; length: 11; size: NA; DNA: TGTGCCAGCAGTTTGCATCAGCCCCAGCATTTT; CDR3: CASSLHQPQHF
D: NA; J: TRBJ2-7; V: TRBV5-1; length: 14; size: NA; DNA: TGCGCCAGCAGCTTGGAGTCGGCAGGTTCCGAGCAGTACTTC; CDR3: CASSLESAGSEQYF
D: TRBD2; J: TRBJ2-3; V: TRBV7-2; length: 17; size: NA; DNA: TGTGCCAGCAGCTTAGGTGGGAGGGGCTATAGCACAGATACGCAGTATTTT; CDR3: CASSLGGRGYSTDTQYF
D: TRBD1; J: TRBJ2-3; V: TRBV5-1; length: 15; size: NA; DNA: TGCGCCAGCAGCTTGGGGCAGGGGGCTGGAGATACGCAGTATTTT; CDR3: CASSLGQGAGDTQYF
D: NA; J: TRBJ2-7; V: TRBV4-1; length: 15; size: NA; DNA: TGCGCCAGCAGCCAAGATACGAGAGGCGAGGACGAGCAGTACTTC; CDR3: CASSQDTRGEDEQYF
D: NA; J: TRBJ1-2; V: TRBV15; length: 14; size: few; DNA: TGTGCCACCAGCAGACCCGAGGACTATAAGGGCTACACCTTC; CDR3: CATSRPEDYKGYTF
D: TRBD2; J: TRBJ2-1; V: TRBV28; length: 15; size: many; DNA: TGTGCCAGCAGTTTATCGACTAGCGGGAGCCATGAGCAGTTCTTC; CDR3: CASSLSTSGSHEQFF
D: NA; J: TRBJ2-7; V: TRBV2; length: 15; size: few; DNA: TGTGCCAGCAGCCGGGGGCAGGGGATCTCCTACGAGCAGTACTTC; CDR3: CASSRGQGISYEQYF
D: TRBD2; J: TRBJ2-2; V: TRBV7-2; length: 16; size: few; DNA: TGTGCCAGCAGTTCGACTAGCGGGAGACTCGGCGGGGAGCTGTTTTTT; CDR3: CASSSTSGRLGGELFF
D: NA; J: TRBJ2-3; V: TRBV7-9; length: 13; size: few; DNA: TGTGCCAGCAGCTTAGTCGGAGGAGATACGCAGTATTTT; CDR3: CASSLVGGDTQYF
D: NA; J: TRBJ2-7; V: TRBV6-5; length: 13; size: NA; DNA: TGTGCCAGCAGTCGACAGGTTACCTACGAGCAGTACTTC; CDR3: CASSRQVTYEQYF
D: NA; J: TRBJ2-3; V: TRBV4-3; length: 16; size: NA; DNA: TGCGCCAGCAGCCAAGATGGCGGGATAAGGTCAGATACGCAGTATTTT; CDR3: CASSQDGGIRSDTQYF
D: NA; J: TRBJ2-1; V: TRBV4-1; length: 15; size: NA; DNA: TGCGCCAGCAGCCAAGTCGGGAACATGATTAATGAGCAGTTCTTC; CDR3: CASSQVGNMINEQFF
D: NA; J: TRBJ2-1; V: TRBV10-3; length: 16; size: NA; DNA: TGTGCCAGCAGTTTCCGGAGGGGGAGCTCCTACAATGAGCAGTTCTTC; CDR3: CASSFRRGSSYNEQFF
D: NA; J: TRBJ2-1; V: TRBV2; length: 12; size: few; DNA: TGTGCCAGCAGTAAATCGGGACCTGAGCAGTTCTTC; CDR3: CASSKSGPEQFF
D: TRBD2; J: TRBJ2-7; V: TRBV4-1; length: 17; size: NA; DNA: TGCGCCAGCAGCCAATTCCTAGCGGTGATGAGCTCCTACGAGCAGTACTTC; CDR3: CASSQFLAVMSSYEQYF
D: NA; J: TRBJ1-2; V: TRBV29-1; length: 16; size: few; DNA: TGCAGCGTTTTAGGGGACTCTCTTAGAGTTGACTATGGCTACACCTTC; CDR3: CSVLGDSLRVDYGYTF
D: TRBD2; J: TRBJ2-1; V: TRBV5-4; length: 17; size: NA; DNA: TGTGCCAGCAGCTCGGGAGGCGGACTAGCGGATTACAATGAGCAGTTCTTC; CDR3: CASSSGGGLADYNEQFF
D: NA; J: TRBJ2-2; V: TRBV9; length: 15; size: few; DNA: TGTGCCAGCAGCCGTAATAGCGGGAACACCGGGGAGCTGTTTTTT; CDR3: CASSRNSGNTGELFF
D: TRBD2; J: TRBJ2-3; V: TRBV5-1; length: 15; size: few; DNA: TGCGCCAGCAGCTTCCGGCGGGAGGGCACAGATACGCAGTATTTT; CDR3: CASSFRREGTDTQYF
D: NA; J: TRBJ2-5; V: TRBV5-1; length: 15; size: few; DNA: TGCGCCAGCAGCATCGGACAGATATTCTTTGAGACCCAGTACTTC; CDR3: CASSIGQIFFETQYF
D: NA; J: TRBJ2-2; V: TRBV7-9; length: 14; size: few; DNA: TGTGCCAGCAGCTTAAGCTATGGCACCGGGGAGCTGTTTTTT; CDR3: CASSLSYGTGELFF
D: TRBD2; J: TRBJ2-3; V: TRBV5-1; length: 15; size: NA; DNA: TGCGCCAGCAGCCCGCGGCTAGCGGGAGGAGATACGCAGTATTTT; CDR3: CASSPRLAGGDTQYF
D: NA; J: TRBJ2-1; V: TRBV5-6; length: 13; size: few; DNA: TGTGCCAGCAGCCTCCCGGCAGACAATGAGCAGTTCTTC; CDR3: CASSLPADNEQFF